The present TCR beta chain was sequenced within a study of blood T cell repertoires in COVID-19. For the study at large: T cells, B-cell-depleted T cells, or PBMCs supplied cDNA or gDNA.

Some clones are missing from TCRdb's copy, which holds only in-frame ones; the method was immunoSEQ multiplex PCR. The sample lists about 160,000 clones, approximately 80% seen once, with about 5.6% in the top ten. Two negative PCRs, clearance, or symptom resolution were required of recovered Cohort 3 donors. The CDR3 has 15 amino acids. Trimming cost V 7 bases and J 7 bases; bases outside gene matches: 14. Germline lookup yields CDR1 KGHSH and CDR2 LQKENI. The rearrangement joins TRBV18 to TRBJ2-7, with 9 bases fitting TRBD1. This receptor was taken from a man aged 40-49 years who had recovered from COVID-19. The source material was PBMCs or T cells enriched from blood (not recorded which). In DNA form, the CDR3 reads TGTGCCAGCTTACGCCGGGACAGGGTATCAGAAGAGCAGTACTTC. Translated, it gives CASLRRDRVSEEQYF.